This T cell receptor (beta chain) derives from a study of Ad26.COV2.S vaccination and SARS-CoV-2 variants. The repertoire was sequenced with immunoSEQ multiplex PCR; TCRdb's copy has only in-frame clones and lacks some. The sample lists 400,000 to 450,000 clones, approximately 90% occurring once. The treatment here: some 19 received Ad26.COV2.S at low or high dose, single or two shots; a few received placebo; per-sample allocation not given. On day 63 after the first injection, vaccine and placebo recipients gave samples. V was shortened by 3 bases and J by 2 bases, with 12 bases between the two germline ends. Germline loops: CDR1 PRHDT, CDR2 FYEKMQ (reference sequence). The CDR3 sequence is 15 residues long.

The rearrangement joins TRBV13 to TRBJ2-3; TRBD2 is a possible D gene (6 bases). The receptor comes from a person aged 18-60 years who received the Ad26.COV2.S COVID-19 vaccine or a placebo. Sequenced here: peripheral blood, sampled in a trial of Ad26.COV2.S vaccine versus placebo. CDR3 in amino acids: CASSLGGGPTDTQYF. Written as DNA, the CDR3 is TGTGCCAGCAGCTTGGGGGGAGGACCCACAGATACGCAGTATTTT.